Listed here is a single T cell receptor beta chain. Treatment meaning: some 20 received Ad26.COV2.S at low or high dose, single or two shots; about 5 received placebo; per-sample allocation not given. Day 63 after the first vaccine or placebo injection was the time point for sampling. This Boston cohort included adults aged 18-55 years. The record originates from a study of Ad26.COV2.S vaccination and SARS-CoV-2 variants. Method: immunoSEQ multiplex PCR; TCRdb's copy keeps in-frame clones and lacks some. Among about 320,000 clones, 86% were seen once, and the ten largest hold 1.9%. Germline V gene lookup returns CDR1 SSHAT and CDR2 FNYEAQ (reference sequence). Trimming left V 1 base short and J 1 base short, with 17 bases between. The CDR3 consists of 18 residues.

The V call is TRBV7-7, the J call TRBJ1-3; tentative D call: TRBD1 (6 bases). The specimen comprised peripheral blood, sampled in a trial of Ad26.COV2.S vaccine versus placebo. This clonotype originated in a person aged 18-60 years who received the Ad26.COV2.S COVID-19 vaccine or a placebo. The CDR3 DNA follows: TGTGCCAGCAGCTTAGGGGTCGGGGGCTCCAGTTCTGGAAACACCATATATTTT. Amino acid sequence: CASSLGVGGSSSGNTIYF. Supplemented by reference TRBV7-7 and TRBJ1-3, the full variable domain reads GAGVSQSPRYKVTKRGQDVTLRCDPISSHATLYWYQQALGQGPEFLTYFNYEAQPDKSGLPSDRFSAERPEGSISTLTIQRTEQRDSAMYRCASSLGVGGSSSGNTIYFGEGSWLTVV.